The sequence of this TCR beta chain was determined in a study of OX40 agonist ivuxolimab in advanced cancers. The V segment lost 4 bases and the J segment 3 bases; nucleotides outside the gene matches: 6. The CDR3 spans 14 residues. Per the germline V gene, CDR1 is MNHNY and CDR2 is SVGAGI (reference sequence). Some clones are missing from TCRdb's copy, which holds only in-frame ones; the method was immunoSEQ multiplex PCR. The data contain 50,000 to 75,000 clones, 80% to 95% of them singletons. The sequence was collected from an adult with an advanced solid tumor such as melanoma, head and neck, liver or kidney cancer. Sequences were derived from CD4+ or CD8+ T cells sorted from blood, sampled in a trial of the OX40 agonist ivuxolimab. The chain combines TRBV6-6 with TRBJ2-7; TRBD1 agrees at 7 bases. CDR3 sequence reads: CASSSPDRDYEQYF. CDR3 sequence (DNA): TGTGCCAGCAGTTCGCCAGACAGGGACTACGAGCAGTACTTC.